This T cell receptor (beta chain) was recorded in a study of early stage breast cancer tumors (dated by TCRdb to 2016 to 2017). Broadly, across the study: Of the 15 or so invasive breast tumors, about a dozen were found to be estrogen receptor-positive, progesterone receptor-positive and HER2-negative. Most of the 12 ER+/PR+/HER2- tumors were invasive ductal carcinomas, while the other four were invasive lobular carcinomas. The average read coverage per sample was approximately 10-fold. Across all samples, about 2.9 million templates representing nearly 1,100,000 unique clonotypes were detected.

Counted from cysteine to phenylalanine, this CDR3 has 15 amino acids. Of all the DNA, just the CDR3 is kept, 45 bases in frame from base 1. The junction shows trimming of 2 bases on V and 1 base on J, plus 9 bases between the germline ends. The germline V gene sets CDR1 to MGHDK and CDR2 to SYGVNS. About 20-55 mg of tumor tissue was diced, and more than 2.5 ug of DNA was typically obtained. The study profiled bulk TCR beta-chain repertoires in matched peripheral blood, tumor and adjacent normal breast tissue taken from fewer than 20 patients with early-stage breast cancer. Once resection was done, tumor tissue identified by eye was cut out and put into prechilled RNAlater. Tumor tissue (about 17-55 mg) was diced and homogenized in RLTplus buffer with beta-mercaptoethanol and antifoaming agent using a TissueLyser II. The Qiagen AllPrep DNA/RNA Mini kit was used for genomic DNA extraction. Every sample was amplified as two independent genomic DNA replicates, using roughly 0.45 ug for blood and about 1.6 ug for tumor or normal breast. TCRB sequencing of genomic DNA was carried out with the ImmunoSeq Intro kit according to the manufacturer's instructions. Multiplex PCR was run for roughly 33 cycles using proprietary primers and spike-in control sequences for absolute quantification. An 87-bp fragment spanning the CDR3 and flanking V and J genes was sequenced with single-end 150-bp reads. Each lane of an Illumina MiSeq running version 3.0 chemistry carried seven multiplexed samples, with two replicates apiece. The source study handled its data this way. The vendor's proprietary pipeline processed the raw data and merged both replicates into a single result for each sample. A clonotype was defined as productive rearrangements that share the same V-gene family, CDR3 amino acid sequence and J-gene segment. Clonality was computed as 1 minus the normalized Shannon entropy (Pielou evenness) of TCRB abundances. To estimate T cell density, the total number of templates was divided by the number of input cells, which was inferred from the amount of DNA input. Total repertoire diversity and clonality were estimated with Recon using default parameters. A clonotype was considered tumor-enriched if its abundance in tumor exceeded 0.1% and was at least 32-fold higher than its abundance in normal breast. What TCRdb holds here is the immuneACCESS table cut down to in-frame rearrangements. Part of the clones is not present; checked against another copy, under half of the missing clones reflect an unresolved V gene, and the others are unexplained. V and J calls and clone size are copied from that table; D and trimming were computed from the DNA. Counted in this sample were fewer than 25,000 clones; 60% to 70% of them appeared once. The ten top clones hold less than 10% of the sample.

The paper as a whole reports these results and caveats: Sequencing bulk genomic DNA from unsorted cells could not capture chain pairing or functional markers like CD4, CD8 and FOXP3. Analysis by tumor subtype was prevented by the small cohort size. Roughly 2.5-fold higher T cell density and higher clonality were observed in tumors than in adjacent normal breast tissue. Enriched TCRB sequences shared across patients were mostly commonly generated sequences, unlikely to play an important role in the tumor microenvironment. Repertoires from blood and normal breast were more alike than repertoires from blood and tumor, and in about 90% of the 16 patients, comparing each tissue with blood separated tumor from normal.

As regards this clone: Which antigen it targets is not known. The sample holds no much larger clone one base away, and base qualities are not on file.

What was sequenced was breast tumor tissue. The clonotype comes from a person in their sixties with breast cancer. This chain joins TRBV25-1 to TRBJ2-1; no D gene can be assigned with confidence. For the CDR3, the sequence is CASSERTASYNEQFF. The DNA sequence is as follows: TGTGCCAGCAGTGAACGTACAGCTTCCTACAATGAGCAGTTCTTC.